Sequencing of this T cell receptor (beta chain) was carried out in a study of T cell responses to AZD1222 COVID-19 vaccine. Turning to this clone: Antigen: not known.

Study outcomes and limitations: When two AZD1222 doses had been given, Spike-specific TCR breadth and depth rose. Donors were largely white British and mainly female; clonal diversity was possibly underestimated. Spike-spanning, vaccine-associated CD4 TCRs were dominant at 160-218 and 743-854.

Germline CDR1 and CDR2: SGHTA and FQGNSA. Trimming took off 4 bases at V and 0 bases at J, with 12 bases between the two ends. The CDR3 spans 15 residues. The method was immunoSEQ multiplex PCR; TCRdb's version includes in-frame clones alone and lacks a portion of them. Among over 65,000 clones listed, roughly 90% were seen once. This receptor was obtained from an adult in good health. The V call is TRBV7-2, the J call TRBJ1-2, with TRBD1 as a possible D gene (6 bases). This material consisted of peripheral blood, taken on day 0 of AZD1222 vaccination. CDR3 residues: CASSSPGQSNYGYTF. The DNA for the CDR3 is TGTGCCAGCAGCTCGCCAGGACAGTCTAACTATGGCTACACCTTC.